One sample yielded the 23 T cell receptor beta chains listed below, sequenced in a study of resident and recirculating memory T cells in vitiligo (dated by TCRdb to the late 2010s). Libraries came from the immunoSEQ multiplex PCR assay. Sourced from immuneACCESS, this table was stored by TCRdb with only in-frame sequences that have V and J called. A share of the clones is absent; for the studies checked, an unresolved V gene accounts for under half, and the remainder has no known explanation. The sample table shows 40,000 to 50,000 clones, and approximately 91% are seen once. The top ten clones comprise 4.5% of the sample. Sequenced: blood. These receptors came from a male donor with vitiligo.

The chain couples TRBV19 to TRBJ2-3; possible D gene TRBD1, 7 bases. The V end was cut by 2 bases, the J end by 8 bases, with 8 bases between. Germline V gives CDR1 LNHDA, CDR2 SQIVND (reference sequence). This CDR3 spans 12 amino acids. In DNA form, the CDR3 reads TGTGCCAGTAGTATACAGGGGGGTACGCAGTATTTT. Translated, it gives CASSIQGGTQYF.

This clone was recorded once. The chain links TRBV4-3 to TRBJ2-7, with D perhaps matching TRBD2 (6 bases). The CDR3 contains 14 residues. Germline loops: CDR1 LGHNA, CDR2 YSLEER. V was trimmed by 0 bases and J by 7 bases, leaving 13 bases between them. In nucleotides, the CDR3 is TGCGCCAGCAGCCAAGATCCGGCAGGGAGGGAGCAGTACTTC. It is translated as CASSQDPAGREQYF.

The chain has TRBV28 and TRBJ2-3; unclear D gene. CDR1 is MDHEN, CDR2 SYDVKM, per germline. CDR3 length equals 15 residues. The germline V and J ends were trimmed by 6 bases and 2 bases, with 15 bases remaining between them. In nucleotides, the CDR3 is TGTGCCAGCAGCCGAACTACGCCGTCCACAGATACGCAGTATTTT. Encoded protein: CASSRTTPSTDTQYF.

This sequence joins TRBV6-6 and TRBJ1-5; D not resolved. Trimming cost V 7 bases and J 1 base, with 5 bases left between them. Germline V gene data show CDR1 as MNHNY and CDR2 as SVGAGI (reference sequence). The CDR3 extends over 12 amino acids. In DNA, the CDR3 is TGTGCCAGCAATAAAAGCAATCAGCCCCAGCATTTT. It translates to CASNKSNQPQHF.

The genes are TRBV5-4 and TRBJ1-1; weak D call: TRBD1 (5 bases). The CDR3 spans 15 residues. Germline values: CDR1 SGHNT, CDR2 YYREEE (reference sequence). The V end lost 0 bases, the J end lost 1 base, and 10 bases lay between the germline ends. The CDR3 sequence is CASSLVVGGNTEAFF. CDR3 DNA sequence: TGTGCCAGCAGCTTGGTCGTGGGGGGGAACACTGAAGCTTTCTTT.

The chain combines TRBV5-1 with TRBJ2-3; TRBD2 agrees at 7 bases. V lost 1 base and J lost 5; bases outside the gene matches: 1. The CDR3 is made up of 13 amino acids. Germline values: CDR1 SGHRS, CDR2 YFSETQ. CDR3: CASSLTGGDTQYF. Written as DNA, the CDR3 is TGCGCCAGCAGCTTGACGGGGGGAGATACGCAGTATTTT.

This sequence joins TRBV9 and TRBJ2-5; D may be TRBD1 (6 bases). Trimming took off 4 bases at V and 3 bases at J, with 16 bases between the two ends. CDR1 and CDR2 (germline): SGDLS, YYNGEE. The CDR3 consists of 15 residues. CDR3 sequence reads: CASSSQKGVKETQYF. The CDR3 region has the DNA TGTGCCAGCAGCTCTCAAAAGGGGGTTAAAGAGACCCAGTACTTC.

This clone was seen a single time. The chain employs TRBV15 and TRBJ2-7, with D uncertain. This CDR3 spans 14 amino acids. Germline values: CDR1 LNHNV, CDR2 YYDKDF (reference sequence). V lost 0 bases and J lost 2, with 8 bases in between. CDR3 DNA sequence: TGTGCCACCAGCAGAGAATCCGTTACCTACGAGCAGTACTTC. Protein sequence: CATSRESVTYEQYF.

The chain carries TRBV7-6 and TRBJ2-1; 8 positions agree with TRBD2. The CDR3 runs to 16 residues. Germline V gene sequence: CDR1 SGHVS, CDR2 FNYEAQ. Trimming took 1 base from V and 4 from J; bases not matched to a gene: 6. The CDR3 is CASSLGAGAGYNEQFF. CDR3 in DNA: TGTGCCAGCAGCTTAGGAGCGGGGGCGGGATACAATGAGCAGTTCTTC.

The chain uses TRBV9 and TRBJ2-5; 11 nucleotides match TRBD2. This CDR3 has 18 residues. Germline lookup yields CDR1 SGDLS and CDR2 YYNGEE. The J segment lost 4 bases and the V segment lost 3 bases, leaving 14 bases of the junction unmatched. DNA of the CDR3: TGTGCCAGCAGCGCCACTAGCGGGGGACTCCCCGGGGGAGAGACCCAGTACTTC. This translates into CASSATSGGLPGGETQYF.

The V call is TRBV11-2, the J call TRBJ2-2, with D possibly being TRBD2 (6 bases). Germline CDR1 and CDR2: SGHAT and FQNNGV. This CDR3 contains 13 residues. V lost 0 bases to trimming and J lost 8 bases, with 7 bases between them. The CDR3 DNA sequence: TGTGCCAGCAGCTTAGATCGGGGGGGGGAGCTGTTTTTT. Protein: CASSLDRGGELFF. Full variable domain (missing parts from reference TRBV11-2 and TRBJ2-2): EAGVAQSPRYKIIEKRQSVAFWCNPISGHATLYWYQQILGQGPKLLIQFQNNGVVDDSQLPKDRFSAERLKGVDSTLKIQPAKLEDSAVYLCASSLDRGGELFFGEGSRLTVL.

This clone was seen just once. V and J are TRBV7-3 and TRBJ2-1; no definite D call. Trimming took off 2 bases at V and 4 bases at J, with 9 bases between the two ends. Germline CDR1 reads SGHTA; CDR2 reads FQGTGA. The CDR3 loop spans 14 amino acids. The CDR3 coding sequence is TGTGCCAGCAGCTTATTACCGGGTTACAATGAGCAGTTCTTC. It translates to CASSLLPGYNEQFF.

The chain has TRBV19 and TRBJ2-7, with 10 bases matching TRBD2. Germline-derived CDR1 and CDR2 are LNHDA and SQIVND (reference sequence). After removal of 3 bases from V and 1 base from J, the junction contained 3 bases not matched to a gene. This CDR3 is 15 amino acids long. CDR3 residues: CASSMGLAHSYEQYF. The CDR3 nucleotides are TGTGCCAGTAGTATGGGACTAGCGCATTCCTACGAGCAGTACTTC. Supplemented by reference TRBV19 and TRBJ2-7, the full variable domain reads DGGITQSPKYLFRKEGQNVTLSCEQNLNHDAMYWYRQDPGQGLRLIYYSQIVNDFQKGDIAEGYSVSREKKESFPLTVTSAQKNPTAFYLCASSMGLAHSYEQYFGPGTRLTVT.

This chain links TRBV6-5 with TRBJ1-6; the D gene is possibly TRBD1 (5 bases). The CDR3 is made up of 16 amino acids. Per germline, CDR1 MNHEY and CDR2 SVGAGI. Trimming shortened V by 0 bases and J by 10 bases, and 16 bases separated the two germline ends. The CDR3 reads CASSYSSGQGRSPLHF. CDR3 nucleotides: TGTGCCAGCAGTTACTCTTCCGGGCAGGGCAGATCACCCCTCCACTTT.

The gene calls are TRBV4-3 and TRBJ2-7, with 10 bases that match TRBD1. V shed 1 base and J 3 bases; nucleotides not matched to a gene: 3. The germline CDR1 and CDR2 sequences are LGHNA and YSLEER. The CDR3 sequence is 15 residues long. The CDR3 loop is CASSQAGTGDYEQYF. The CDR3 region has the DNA TGCGCCAGCAGCCAAGCGGGGACAGGGGACTACGAGCAGTACTTC.

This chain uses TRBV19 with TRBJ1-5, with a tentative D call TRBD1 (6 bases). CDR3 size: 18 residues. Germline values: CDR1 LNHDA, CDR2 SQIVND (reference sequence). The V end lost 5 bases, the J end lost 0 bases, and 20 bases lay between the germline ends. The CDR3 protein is CASSLLQGLGYSNQPQHF. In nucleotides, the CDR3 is TGTGCCAGTAGTCTATTACAGGGCTTAGGGTATAGCAATCAGCCCCAGCATTTT. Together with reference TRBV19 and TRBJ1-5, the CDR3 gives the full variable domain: DGGITQSPKYLFRKEGQNVTLSCEQNLNHDAMYWYRQDPGQGLRLIYYSQIVNDFQKGDIAEGYSVSREKKESFPLTVTSAQKNPTAFYLCASSLLQGLGYSNQPQHFGDGTRLSIL.

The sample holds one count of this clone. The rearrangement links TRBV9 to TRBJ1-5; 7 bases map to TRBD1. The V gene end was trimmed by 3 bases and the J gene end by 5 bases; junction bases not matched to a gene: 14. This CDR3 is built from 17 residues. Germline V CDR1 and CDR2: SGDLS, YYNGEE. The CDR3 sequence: CASSDNPHRGRDQPQHF. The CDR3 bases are TGTGCCAGCAGCGACAACCCACACAGGGGAAGGGATCAGCCCCAGCATTTT.

CDR3 protein: CASSFGLTGVTDTQYF. Written as DNA, the CDR3 is TGTGCCAGCAGCTTCGGGTTGACAGGTGTCACAGATACGCAGTATTTT. The chain employs TRBV7-2 and TRBJ2-3, with D possibly matching TRBD1 (6 bases). The CDR3 length is 16 residues. Trimming shortened V by 3 bases and J by 2 bases, and 15 bases separated the two germline ends. CDR1 is SGHTA and CDR2 is FQGNSA in the germline V gene.

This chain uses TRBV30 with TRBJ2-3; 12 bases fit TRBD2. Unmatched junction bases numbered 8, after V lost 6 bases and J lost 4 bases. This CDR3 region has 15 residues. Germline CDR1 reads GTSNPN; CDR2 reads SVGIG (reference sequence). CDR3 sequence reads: CACDLAGGLSDTQYF. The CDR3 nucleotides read TGTGCCTGTGACCTAGCGGGGGGGTTATCAGATACGCAGTATTTT. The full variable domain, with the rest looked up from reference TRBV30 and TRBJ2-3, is SQTIHQWPATLVQPVGSPLSLECTVEGTSNPNLYWYRQAAGRGLQLLFYSVGIGQISSEVPQNLSASRPQDRQFILSSKKLLLSDSGFYLCACDLAGGLSDTQYFGPGTRLTVL.

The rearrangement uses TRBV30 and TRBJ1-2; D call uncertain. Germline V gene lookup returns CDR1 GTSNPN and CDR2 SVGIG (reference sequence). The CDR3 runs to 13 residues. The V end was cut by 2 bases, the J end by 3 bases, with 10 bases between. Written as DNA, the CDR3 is TGTGCCTGGAGTTTTAGTAGTGACTATGGCTACACCTTC. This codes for CAWSFSSDYGYTF.

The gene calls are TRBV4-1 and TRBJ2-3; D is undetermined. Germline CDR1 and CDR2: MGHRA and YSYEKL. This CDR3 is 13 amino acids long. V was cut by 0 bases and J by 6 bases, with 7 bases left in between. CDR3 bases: TGCGCCAGCAGCCAAGAGTTAATTGATACGCAGTATTTT. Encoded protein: CASSQELIDTQYF.

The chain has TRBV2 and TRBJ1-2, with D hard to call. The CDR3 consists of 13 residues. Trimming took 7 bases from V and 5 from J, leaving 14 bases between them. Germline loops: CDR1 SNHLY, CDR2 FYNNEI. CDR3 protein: CASTQVRTYGYTF. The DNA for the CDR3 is TGTGCCAGCACGCAAGTGCGCACTTATGGCTACACCTTC.

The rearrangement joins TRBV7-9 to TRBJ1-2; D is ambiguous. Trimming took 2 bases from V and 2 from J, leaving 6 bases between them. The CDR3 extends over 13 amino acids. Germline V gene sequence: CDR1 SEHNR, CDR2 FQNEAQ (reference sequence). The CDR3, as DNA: TGTGCCAGCAGCTTATCCGTCAACTATGGCTACACCTTC. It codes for CASSLSVNYGYTF.